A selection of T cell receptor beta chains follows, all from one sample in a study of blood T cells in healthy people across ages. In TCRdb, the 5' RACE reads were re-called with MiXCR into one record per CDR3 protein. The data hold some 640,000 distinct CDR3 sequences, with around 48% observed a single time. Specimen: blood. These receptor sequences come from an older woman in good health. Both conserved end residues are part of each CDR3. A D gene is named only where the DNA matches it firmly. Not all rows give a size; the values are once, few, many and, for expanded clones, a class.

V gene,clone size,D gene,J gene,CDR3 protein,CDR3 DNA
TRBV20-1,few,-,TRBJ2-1,CSARGGNYNEQFF,TGCAGTGCTCGAGGGGGGAACTACAATGAGCAGTTCTTC
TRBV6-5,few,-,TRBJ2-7,CASSSAPQYF,TGTGCCAGCAGTTCTGCCCCTCAGTACTTC
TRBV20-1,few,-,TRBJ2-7,CSARDRGRSYEQYF,TGCAGTGCTAGAGACAGGGGAAGGTCCTACGAGCAGTACTTC
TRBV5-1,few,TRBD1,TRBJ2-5,CASSLGQGEETQYF,TGCGCCAGCAGCCTTGGACAGGGAGAAGAGACCCAGTACTTC
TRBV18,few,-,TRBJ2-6,CASSPYNFAGANVLTF,TGTGCCAGCTCACCCTATAATTTCGCCGGGGCCAACGTCCTGACTTTC
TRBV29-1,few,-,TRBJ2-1,CSVVRLIDPNEQFF,TGCAGCGTTGTGCGGCTCATCGACCCTAATGAGCAGTTCTTC
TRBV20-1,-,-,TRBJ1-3,CSAREGGARGSGNTIYF,TGCAGTGCTAGAGAAGGAGGGGCGAGGGGTTCTGGAAACACCATATATTTT
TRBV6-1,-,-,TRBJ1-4,CASSERGGVGEKLFF,TGTGCCAGCAGTGAGCGGGGAGGGGTAGGCGAAAAACTGTTTTTT
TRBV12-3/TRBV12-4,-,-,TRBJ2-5,CASSFTSLLGETQYF,TGTGCCAGCAGTTTTACTAGCCTCTTGGGGGAGACCCAGTACTTC
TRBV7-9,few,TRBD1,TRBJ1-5,CASSRGQGGQPQHF,TGTGCCAGCAGCCGAGGACAGGGAGGTCAGCCCCAGCATTTT
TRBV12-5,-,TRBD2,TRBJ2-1,CASGPASSGSFNEQFF,TGTGCTAGTGGTCCAGCCTCTAGCGGGAGCTTCAATGAGCAGTTCTTC
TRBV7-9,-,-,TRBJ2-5,CASSKYGETQYF,TGTGCCAGCAGCAAGTATGGAGAGACCCAGTACTTC
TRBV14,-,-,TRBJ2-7,CASSQAGRKAYEQYF,TGTGCCAGCAGCCAAGCTGGCAGAAAAGCCTACGAGCAGTACTTC
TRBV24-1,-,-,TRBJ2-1,CATSVGPGPQNEQFF,TGTGCCACCAGTGTCGGACCGGGACCTCAGAATGAGCAGTTCTTC
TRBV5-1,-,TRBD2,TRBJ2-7,CASSLRTGTSTYNEQYF,TGCGCCAGCAGCTTGAGGACCGGGACTAGCACCTACAATGAGCAGTACTTC
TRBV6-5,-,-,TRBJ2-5,CASSYGQSQYF,TGTGCCAGCAGTTACGGTCAGTCTCAGTACTTC
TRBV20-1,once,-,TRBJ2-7,CSARVSKKGPVSAYEQYF,TGCAGTGCGAGGGTCTCCAAGAAGGGTCCGGTATCTGCCTACGAGCAGTACTTC
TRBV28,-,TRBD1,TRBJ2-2,CASSLGTGGPGELFF,TGTGCCAGCAGTTTAGGGACAGGGGGCCCCGGGGAGCTGTTTTTT
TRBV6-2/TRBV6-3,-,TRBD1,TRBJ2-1,CASSHRQGTEQFF,TGTGCCAGCAGCCACCGACAGGGGACTGAGCAGTTCTTC
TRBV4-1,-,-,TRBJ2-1,CASRVGPASSYNEQFF,TGCGCCAGCAGGGTAGGGCCGGCGAGCTCCTACAATGAGCAGTTCTTC
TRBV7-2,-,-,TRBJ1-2,CASSTDQGFYGYTF,TGTGCCAGCAGCACGGACCAGGGTTTCTATGGCTACACCTTC
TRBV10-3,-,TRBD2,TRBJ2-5,CAISGGTSGSKTQYF,TGTGCCATCAGCGGGGGGACTAGCGGGAGTAAGACCCAGTACTTC
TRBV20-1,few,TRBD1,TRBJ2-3,CSAPDATGATDTQYF,TGCAGTGCTCCTGATGCGACAGGGGCCACAGATACGCAGTATTTT
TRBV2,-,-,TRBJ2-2,CASTGPDANTGELFF,TGTGCCAGCACTGGCCCTGACGCGAACACCGGGGAGCTGTTTTTT
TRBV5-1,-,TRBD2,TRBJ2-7,CASSGRTSGSYEQYF,TGCGCCAGCAGCGGGCGGACTAGCGGGAGCTACGAGCAGTACTTC
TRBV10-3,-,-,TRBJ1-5,CAISAEGGSSNQPQHF,TGTGCCATCAGTGCAGAGGGAGGTTCTAGCAATCAGCCCCAGCATTTT
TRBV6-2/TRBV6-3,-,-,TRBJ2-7,CASSSGGTFSYEQYF,TGTGCCAGCAGTTCTGGGGGGACTTTCTCCTACGAGCAGTACTTC
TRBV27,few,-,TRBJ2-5,CASSFGRGGETQYF,TGTGCCAGCAGTTTTGGGCGGGGTGGTGAGACCCAGTACTTC
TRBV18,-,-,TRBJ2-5,CASSPRETETQYF,TGTGCCAGCTCACCTCGGGAAACGGAGACCCAGTACTTC
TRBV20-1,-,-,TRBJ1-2,CSARAGRGYGYTF,TGCAGTGCTAGGGCAGGGAGAGGGTATGGCTACACCTTC
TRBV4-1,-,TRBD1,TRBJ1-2,CASSQVDRGVGYTF,TGCGCCAGCAGCCAAGTGGACAGGGGGGTTGGCTACACCTTC
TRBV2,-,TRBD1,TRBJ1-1,CASSKGQGHTEAFF,TGTGCCAGCAGTAAGGGACAGGGGCACACTGAAGCTTTCTTT
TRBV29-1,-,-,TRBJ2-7,CSARKPYEQYF,TGCAGCGCGAGGAAGCCCTACGAGCAGTACTTC
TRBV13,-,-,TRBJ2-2,CASSPSEYTGELFF,TGTGCCAGCAGCCCGAGCGAATACACCGGGGAGCTGTTTTTT
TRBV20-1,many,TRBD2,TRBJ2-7,CSAGASGRGSYEQYF,TGCAGTGCTGGGGCTAGCGGGAGGGGATCCTACGAGCAGTACTTC
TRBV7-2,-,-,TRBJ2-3,CASRPPGEADTQYF,TGTGCCAGCAGGCCCCCGGGGGAGGCAGATACGCAGTATTTT
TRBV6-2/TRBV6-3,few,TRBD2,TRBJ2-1,CASSYAGAYNEQFF,TGTGCCAGCAGTTACGCGGGAGCCTACAATGAGCAGTTCTTC
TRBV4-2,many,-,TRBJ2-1,CASSPTTHNEQFF,TGTGCCAGCAGCCCGACAACCCACAATGAGCAGTTCTTC
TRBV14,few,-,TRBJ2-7,CASSQNHRREQYF,TGTGCCAGCAGCCAAAATCACCGTCGCGAGCAGTACTTC
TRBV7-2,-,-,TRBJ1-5,CASSLARGDSQPQHF,TGTGCCAGCAGCTTAGCCAGGGGTGATAGTCAGCCCCAGCATTTT
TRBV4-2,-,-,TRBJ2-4,CASSRGGQGVAKNIQYF,TGTGCCAGCAGCCGAGGGGGGCAGGGGGTGGCCAAAAACATTCAGTACTTC
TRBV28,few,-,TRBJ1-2,CASGLYGYTF,TGTGCCAGCGGACTCTATGGCTACACCTTC
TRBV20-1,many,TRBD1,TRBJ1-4,CSAIDRGGKLFF,TGCAGTGCCATTGACAGGGGGGGAAAACTGTTTTTT
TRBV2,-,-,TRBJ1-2,CASSEAGRVGAYRGYTF,TGTGCCAGCAGTGAAGCGGGGCGTGTAGGGGCGTATCGGGGCTACACCTTC
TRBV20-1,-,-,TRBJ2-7,CSANPATYEQYF,TGCAGTGCTAATCCCGCAACCTACGAGCAGTACTTC
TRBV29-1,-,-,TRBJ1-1,CSVALTLNTEAFF,TGCAGCGTTGCCCTGACACTGAACACTGAAGCTTTCTTT
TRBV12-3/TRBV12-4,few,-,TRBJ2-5,CASKGLQETQYF,TGTGCCAGCAAGGGCTTACAAGAGACCCAGTACTTC
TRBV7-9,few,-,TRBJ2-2,CASSFRLATGELFF,TGTGCCAGCAGCTTCCGGCTTGCCACCGGGGAGCTGTTTTTT
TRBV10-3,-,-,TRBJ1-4,CAISESIREGEKLFF,TGTGCCATCAGTGAGTCAATCAGGGAGGGAGAAAAACTGTTTTTT